The rows below give T cell receptor beta chains drawn from one sample of a study of cytomegalovirus exposure and HLA in healthy donors. This table comes from immunoSEQ multiplex PCR, and its TCRdb copy is limited to in-frame clones, with some not included. The sample lists about 130,000 clones; about 78% were seen once. Sequencing used PBMCs. The receptors here all came from a human donor in good health. The CDR3 runs from the conserved cysteine through the conserved F or W. Fields, in order: clone size, D gene, J gene, V gene, CDR3 DNA, CDR3 protein. The D gene is left open where the match is weak. Size tells how often a clone was seen (once, few, many) or the class of an expanded clone, and some rows leave it out.

clone size: NA; D gene: NA; J gene: TRBJ1-4; V gene: TRBV9; CDR3 DNA: TGTGCCAGCAGCGTACAGGGTGCAACTAATGAAAAACTGTTTTTT; CDR3 protein: CASSVQGATNEKLFF
clone size: few; D gene: NA; J gene: TRBJ2-5; V gene: TRBV5-4; CDR3 DNA: TGTGCCAGCAGCTTGAAGGGAGTAGAGACCCAGTACTTC; CDR3 protein: CASSLKGVETQYF
clone size: once; D gene: TRBD1; J gene: TRBJ2-2; V gene: TRBV6-6; CDR3 DNA: TGTGCCAGCAGTTCGACAGGGAGCACCGGGGAGCTGTTTTTT; CDR3 protein: CASSSTGSTGELFF
clone size: few; D gene: NA; J gene: TRBJ2-3; V gene: TRBV7-9; CDR3 DNA: TGTGCCAGCAGCCCCGGACCGTCAGGAGGAACAGATACGCAGTATTTT; CDR3 protein: CASSPGPSGGTDTQYF
clone size: NA; D gene: NA; J gene: TRBJ1-3; V gene: TRBV30; CDR3 DNA: TGTGCCTGGAGCGTCGCAGGCTCTGGAAACACCATATATTTT; CDR3 protein: CAWSVAGSGNTIYF
clone size: NA; D gene: TRBD2; J gene: TRBJ2-3; V gene: TRBV10-3; CDR3 DNA: TGTGCCATCAGTGAGCTGGGACTAGCGGATACGCAGTATTTT; CDR3 protein: CAISELGLADTQYF
clone size: few; D gene: NA; J gene: TRBJ1-6; V gene: TRBV25-1; CDR3 DNA: TGTGCCAGCAGGGGCAGGGTCTCCTATAATTCACCCCTCCACTTT; CDR3 protein: CASRGRVSYNSPLHF
clone size: NA; D gene: NA; J gene: TRBJ2-1; V gene: TRBV18; CDR3 DNA: TGTGCCAGCTCACCGAGCGAGAGCTCCTACAATGAGCAGTTCTTC; CDR3 protein: CASSPSESSYNEQFF
clone size: NA; D gene: NA; J gene: TRBJ2-3; V gene: TRBV7-8; CDR3 DNA: TGTGCCAGCAGCTTACAGACTAGCACAGATACGCAGTATTTT; CDR3 protein: CASSLQTSTDTQYF
clone size: few; D gene: TRBD1; J gene: TRBJ2-2; V gene: TRBV5-1; CDR3 DNA: TGCGCCAGCAGCTTGAGGGACAGCTCGCGGGAGCTGTTTTTT; CDR3 protein: CASSLRDSSRELFF
clone size: NA; D gene: NA; J gene: TRBJ1-1; V gene: TRBV7-3; CDR3 DNA: TGTGCCAGCAGCTTAATGGGCCGTTCTGAAGCTTTCTTT; CDR3 protein: CASSLMGRSEAFF
clone size: NA; D gene: TRBD1; J gene: TRBJ1-2; V gene: TRBV5-4; CDR3 DNA: TGTGCCAGCAGCCCCACAGGGGGCGATTCTGCTGGCTACACCTTC; CDR3 protein: CASSPTGGDSAGYTF
clone size: NA; D gene: NA; J gene: TRBJ2-7; V gene: TRBV29-1; CDR3 DNA: TGCAGCGTTGTAGGAGGGGGCAGAGCCTACGAGCAGTACTTC; CDR3 protein: CSVVGGGRAYEQYF
clone size: NA; D gene: NA; J gene: TRBJ2-5; V gene: TRBV7-9; CDR3 DNA: TGTTCCAGCAGCCTTGGAGTGGAGACCCAGTACTTC; CDR3 protein: CSSSLGVETQYF
clone size: NA; D gene: NA; J gene: TRBJ2-5; V gene: TRBV7-6; CDR3 DNA: TGTGCCAGCAGCCGAGGGGGACCTCAAGAGACCCAGTACTTC; CDR3 protein: CASSRGGPQETQYF
clone size: few; D gene: NA; J gene: TRBJ1-2; V gene: TRBV9; CDR3 DNA: NA; CDR3 protein: CASSVGAGAVTF
clone size: few; D gene: TRBD1; J gene: TRBJ1-2; V gene: TRBV9; CDR3 DNA: TGTGCCAGCAGCCTATATGAGGGGGCAGGCGGCTTTGGCTACACCTTC; CDR3 protein: CASSLYEGAGGFGYTF
clone size: NA; D gene: TRBD2; J gene: TRBJ2-1; V gene: TRBV7-9; CDR3 DNA: TGTTCCAGCAGCTCGGGACTAGCGGGAGTTTTCGATGAGCAGTTCTTC; CDR3 protein: CSSSSGLAGVFDEQFF
clone size: NA; D gene: TRBD1; J gene: TRBJ1-2; V gene: TRBV6-5; CDR3 DNA: TGTGCCAGCACCCCCGGGACAGGGGACGGCTACACCTTC; CDR3 protein: CASTPGTGDGYTF
clone size: NA; D gene: TRBD1; J gene: TRBJ1-6; V gene: TRBV27; CDR3 DNA: TGTGCCAGCAGTTTAACCGGGACAGGCAATTCACCCCTCCACTTT; CDR3 protein: CASSLTGTGNSPLHF
clone size: few; D gene: TRBD1; J gene: TRBJ1-2; V gene: TRBV28; CDR3 DNA: TGTGCCAGCAGTTTAGGGGACAGGGACAGAGACTACACCTTC; CDR3 protein: CASSLGDRDRDYTF
clone size: few; D gene: TRBD1; J gene: TRBJ1-2; V gene: TRBV5-6; CDR3 DNA: TGTGCCAGCAGGAAACAGGGGCCCCCCCTATACTATGGCTACACCTTC; CDR3 protein: CASRKQGPPLYYGYTF
clone size: NA; D gene: TRBD2; J gene: TRBJ2-7; V gene: TRBV7-3; CDR3 DNA: TGTGCCAGCAGCGCGATCGGGGGGGTCGAGCAGTACTTC; CDR3 protein: CASSAIGGVEQYF
clone size: NA; D gene: NA; J gene: TRBJ2-2; V gene: TRBV4-3; CDR3 DNA: TGCGCCAGCAGCCAAGAAATTCCGGGATACACCGGGGAGCTGTTTTTT; CDR3 protein: CASSQEIPGYTGELFF
clone size: NA; D gene: TRBD1; J gene: TRBJ1-2; V gene: TRBV29-1; CDR3 DNA: TGCAGCGTTGGTCGGACAGGGAAGGGTTATGGCTACACCTTC; CDR3 protein: CSVGRTGKGYGYTF
clone size: NA; D gene: TRBD2; J gene: TRBJ2-1; V gene: TRBV11-2; CDR3 DNA: TGTGCCAGCTGTCCGGAGCGGGAGCCGATCTACAATGAGCAGTTCTTC; CDR3 protein: CASCPEREPIYNEQFF
clone size: NA; D gene: TRBD2; J gene: TRBJ2-1; V gene: TRBV7-2; CDR3 DNA: TGTGCCAGCAGCTTATACCGGGGGGGCAACGCTGAGCAGTTCTTC; CDR3 protein: CASSLYRGGNAEQFF
clone size: NA; D gene: TRBD1; J gene: TRBJ2-5; V gene: TRBV6-5; CDR3 DNA: TGTGCCAGCAGTTACACCGGGACAGCCCAAGAGACCCAGTACTTC; CDR3 protein: CASSYTGTAQETQYF
clone size: NA; D gene: TRBD1; J gene: TRBJ1-2; V gene: TRBV6-6; CDR3 DNA: TGTGCCAGCAGTGGCACGACAGGGGGCAGGCTTGGCTACACCTTC; CDR3 protein: CASSGTTGGRLGYTF
clone size: NA; D gene: NA; J gene: TRBJ2-2; V gene: TRBV11-3; CDR3 DNA: TGTGCCAGCAGCCGGCGGCAGGGCACCAACACCGGGGAGCTGTTTTTT; CDR3 protein: CASSRRQGTNTGELFF
clone size: NA; D gene: TRBD2; J gene: TRBJ2-7; V gene: TRBV28; CDR3 DNA: TGTGCCAGCAGTTATAATAGCGGGGTCCCCTACGAGCAGTACTTC; CDR3 protein: CASSYNSGVPYEQYF
clone size: NA; D gene: TRBD2; J gene: TRBJ2-7; V gene: TRBV2; CDR3 DNA: TGTGCCAGCAGTGGGGAGCGGGGGGCCTACGAGCAGTACTTC; CDR3 protein: CASSGERGAYEQYF
clone size: NA; D gene: NA; J gene: TRBJ2-1; V gene: TRBV27; CDR3 DNA: TGTGCCAGCAGGCCTCAAGTTCAGGGCCGGTCGCAGTTCTTC; CDR3 protein: CASRPQVQGRSQFF
clone size: NA; D gene: TRBD1; J gene: TRBJ1-1; V gene: TRBV6-5; CDR3 DNA: TGTGCCAGCAGTCCAGGGACAGGGGGCACTGAAGCTTTCTTT; CDR3 protein: CASSPGTGGTEAFF
clone size: NA; D gene: NA; J gene: TRBJ1-5; V gene: TRBV28; CDR3 DNA: TGTGCCAGCAGTTTAGGGGGGGGACTCCATCAGCCCCAGCATTTT; CDR3 protein: CASSLGGGLHQPQHF
clone size: NA; D gene: NA; J gene: TRBJ1-4; V gene: TRBV5-1; CDR3 DNA: TGCGCCAGCAGCGTCGAGGGCGAAAAACTGTTTTTT; CDR3 protein: CASSVEGEKLFF
clone size: NA; D gene: TRBD1; J gene: TRBJ1-6; V gene: TRBV4-3; CDR3 DNA: TGCGCCAGCAGCCAAGCGGGACAGGGGTATTCACCCCTCCACTTT; CDR3 protein: CASSQAGQGYSPLHF
clone size: NA; D gene: TRBD2; J gene: TRBJ2-3; V gene: TRBV7-2; CDR3 DNA: TGTGCCAGCAGCTTAGGGGTTAGCGGGAGTTCAGATACGCAGTATTTT; CDR3 protein: CASSLGVSGSSDTQYF
clone size: NA; D gene: TRBD2; J gene: TRBJ2-3; V gene: TRBV4-1; CDR3 DNA: TGCGCCAGCAGCCTTGGACTAGGTAGCACAGATACGCAGTATTTT; CDR3 protein: CASSLGLGSTDTQYF
clone size: NA; D gene: NA; J gene: TRBJ1-5; V gene: TRBV2; CDR3 DNA: TGTGCCAGCAGTGAAGTAAACAGTCCCTCGCATTTT; CDR3 protein: CASSEVNSPSHF
clone size: NA; D gene: TRBD1; J gene: TRBJ2-5; V gene: TRBV4-1; CDR3 DNA: TGCGCCAGCAGCTACGAGGGGGCTTGGACAGAGACCCAGTACTTC; CDR3 protein: CASSYEGAWTETQYF
clone size: once; D gene: NA; J gene: TRBJ1-1; V gene: TRBV7-3; CDR3 DNA: TGTGCCAGCAGCTCTAAGCCCGGCACTGAAGCTTTCTTT; CDR3 protein: CASSSKPGTEAFF
clone size: NA; D gene: TRBD2; J gene: TRBJ2-7; V gene: TRBV7-9; CDR3 DNA: TGTGCCAGCAGCCGACTAGCGGGAGAGTCCTACGAGCAGTACTTC; CDR3 protein: CASSRLAGESYEQYF
clone size: NA; D gene: TRBD1; J gene: TRBJ2-5; V gene: TRBV30; CDR3 DNA: TGTGCCTGGAACCTCCAGGGGGTTCTCCAAGAGACCCAGTACTTC; CDR3 protein: CAWNLQGVLQETQYF
clone size: NA; D gene: NA; J gene: TRBJ2-5; V gene: TRBV30; CDR3 DNA: TGTGCCTGGAGTGTAGGCGGAGAGACCCAGTACTTC; CDR3 protein: CAWSVGGETQYF
clone size: NA; D gene: NA; J gene: TRBJ2-1; V gene: TRBV5-4; CDR3 DNA: TGTGCCAGCAGCTTGGGATGGGTGCCGAGGGTTAATGAGCAGTTCTTC; CDR3 protein: CASSLGWVPRVNEQFF
clone size: NA; D gene: NA; J gene: TRBJ2-1; V gene: TRBV25-1; CDR3 DNA: TGTGCCAGCAGTGAATCCCGTCTAGCCTTGGGCAACAATGAGCAGTTCTTC; CDR3 protein: CASSESRLALGNNEQFF
clone size: NA; D gene: TRBD2; J gene: TRBJ2-7; V gene: TRBV19; CDR3 DNA: TGTGCCAGTAGTATGGGACTAGGCTCCTACGAGCAGTACTTC; CDR3 protein: CASSMGLGSYEQYF
clone size: NA; D gene: NA; J gene: TRBJ2-5; V gene: TRBV20-1; CDR3 DNA: TGCAGTGCACCAGAACAGGGGACCCAGTACTTC; CDR3 protein: CSAPEQGTQYF
clone size: NA; D gene: NA; J gene: TRBJ2-7; V gene: TRBV30; CDR3 DNA: TGTGCCTGGAGTGTAGAGGTGGTCGGCTCCTACGAGCAGTACTTC; CDR3 protein: CAWSVEVVGSYEQYF
clone size: NA; D gene: NA; J gene: TRBJ2-2; V gene: TRBV5-1; CDR3 DNA: TGCGCCAGCAATTCTCGGAACACCGGGGAGCTGTTTTTT; CDR3 protein: CASNSRNTGELFF